A selection of T cell receptor beta chains follows, all from one sample in a study of blood T cell repertoires in COVID-19. TCRdb keeps only in-frame clones here, not all; method: immunoSEQ multiplex PCR. The top ten clones hold 27% of a sample with tens of thousands of clones, 85% to 90% of them seen once. The sequenced material came from peripheral blood. All receptors come from a human donor in a cohort sampled during active COVID-19. Each CDR3 is given with its conserved first and last residue. Clone size is stated in some rows and not others, as once, few, many or a class when expanded.

j_call	cdr3_length	clone_size	v_call	cdr3_aa
TRBJ2-1	10	few	TRBV30	CACDTQGRFF
TRBJ2-2	15	NA	TRBV28	CASLRRGLNTGELFF
TRBJ2-1	15	NA	TRBV7-2	CATRGGREVYNEQFF
TRBJ1-6	15	NA	TRBV30	CAWSREGALRSPLHF
TRBJ2-1	15	NA	TRBV10-3	CAISGILGGYNEQFF
TRBJ2-2	12	NA	TRBV7-9	CANGGGSGELFF
TRBJ1-2	18	NA	TRBV2	CASSETSNRGAANYGYTF
TRBJ1-5	16	NA	TRBV7-2	CASSLGDRGRNQPQHF
TRBJ1-1	14	few	TRBV6-5	CASSPYRGETEAFF
TRBJ2-3	14	NA	TRBV9	CASSVVAGSDTQYF
TRBJ2-3	16	NA	TRBV7-3	CASSLFGSEGQDTQYF
TRBJ2-3	15	NA	TRBV19	CASSIPRGGTDTQYF
TRBJ1-1	15	NA	TRBV2	CASVGDSPANTEAFF
TRBJ2-2	12	few	TRBV7-3	CASSPTGGELFF
TRBJ1-5	16	NA	TRBV19	CASSIGRTVIGQPQHF
TRBJ1-1	15	NA	TRBV7-8	CASSSGGTPGSEAFF
TRBJ2-1	15	NA	TRBV11-2	CASSLVSGRHNEQFF
TRBJ1-6	16	NA	TRBV27	CASSLYRDRANSPLHF
TRBJ2-3	15	NA	TRBV19	CASSSLAGITDTQYF
TRBJ1-1	15	NA	TRBV19	CASSLGDRERAEAFF
TRBJ2-4	18	NA	TRBV4-1	CASSQEGAGALAKNIQYF
TRBJ2-2	14	NA	TRBV7-2	CASSSRKGAGELFF
TRBJ1-2	13	once	TRBV28	CAITRQGYGGYTF
TRBJ2-2	12	NA	TRBV7-3	CASSPRAGELFF
TRBJ1-1	14	NA	TRBV28	CASRLGGGWTEAFF
TRBJ2-2	15	NA	TRBV5-4	CASSLRREVGGELFF
TRBJ1-1	14	once	TRBV18	CASSPDRGVTEAFF
TRBJ1-6	15	NA	TRBV9	CASSPRTGGDSPLHF
TRBJ2-1	18	NA	TRBV24-1	CATSDQSSTGLAWDEQFF
TRBJ2-5	13	NA	TRBV5-1	CASSFDRGATQYF
TRBJ2-1	17	NA	TRBV7-8	CASSPDHGTSGIYEQFF